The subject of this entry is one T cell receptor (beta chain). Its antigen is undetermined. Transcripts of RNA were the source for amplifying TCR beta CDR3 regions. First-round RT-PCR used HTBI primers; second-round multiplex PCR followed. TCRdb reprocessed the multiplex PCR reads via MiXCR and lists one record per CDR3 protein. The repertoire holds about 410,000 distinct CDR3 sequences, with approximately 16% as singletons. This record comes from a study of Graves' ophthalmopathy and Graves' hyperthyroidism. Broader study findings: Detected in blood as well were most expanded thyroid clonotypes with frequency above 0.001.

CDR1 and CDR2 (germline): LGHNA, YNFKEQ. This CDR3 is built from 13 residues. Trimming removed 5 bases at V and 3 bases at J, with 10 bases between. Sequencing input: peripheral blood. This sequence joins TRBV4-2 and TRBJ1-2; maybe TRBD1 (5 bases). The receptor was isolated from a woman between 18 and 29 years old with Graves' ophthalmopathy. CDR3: CASSSGLDYGYTF. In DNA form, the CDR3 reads TGTGCCAGCAGCTCGGGACTGGACTATGGCTACACCTTC.